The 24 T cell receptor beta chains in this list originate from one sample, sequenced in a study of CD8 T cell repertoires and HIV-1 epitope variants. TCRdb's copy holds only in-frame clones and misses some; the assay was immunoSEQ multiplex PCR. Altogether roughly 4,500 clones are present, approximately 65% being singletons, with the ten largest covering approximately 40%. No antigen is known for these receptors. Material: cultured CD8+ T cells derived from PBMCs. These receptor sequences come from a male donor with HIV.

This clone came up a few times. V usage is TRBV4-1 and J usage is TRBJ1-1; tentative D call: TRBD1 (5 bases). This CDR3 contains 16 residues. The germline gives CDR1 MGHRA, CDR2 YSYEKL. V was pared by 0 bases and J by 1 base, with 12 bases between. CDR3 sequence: CASSQDVGQGNTEAFF. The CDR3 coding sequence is TGCGCCAGCAGCCAAGATGTTGGGCAGGGGAACACTGAAGCTTTCTTT.

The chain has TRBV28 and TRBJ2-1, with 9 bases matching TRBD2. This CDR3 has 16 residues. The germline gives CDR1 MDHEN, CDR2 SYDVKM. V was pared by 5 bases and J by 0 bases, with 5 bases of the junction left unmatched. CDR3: CASSPLAGNSYNEQFF. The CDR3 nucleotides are TGTGCCAGCAGTCCACTAGCGGGCAACTCCTACAATGAGCAGTTCTTC.

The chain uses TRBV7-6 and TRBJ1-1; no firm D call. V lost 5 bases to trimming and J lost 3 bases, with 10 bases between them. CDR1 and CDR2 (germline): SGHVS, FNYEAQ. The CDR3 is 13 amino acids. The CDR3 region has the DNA TGTGCCAGCAGCAAACAACGGGACACTGAAGCTTTCTTT. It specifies CASSKQRDTEAFF.

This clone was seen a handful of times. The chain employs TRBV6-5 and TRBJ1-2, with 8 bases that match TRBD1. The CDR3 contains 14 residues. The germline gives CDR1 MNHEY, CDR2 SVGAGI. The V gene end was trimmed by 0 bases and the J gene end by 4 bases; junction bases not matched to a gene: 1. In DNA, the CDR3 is TGTGCCAGCAGTTACTCTGACAGGGGCTATGGCTACACCTTC. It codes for CASSYSDRGYGYTF.

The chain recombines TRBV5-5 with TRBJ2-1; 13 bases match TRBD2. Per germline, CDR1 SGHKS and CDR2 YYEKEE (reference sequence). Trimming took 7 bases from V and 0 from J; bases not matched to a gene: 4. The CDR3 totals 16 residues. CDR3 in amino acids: CASSGTSGNSYNEQFF. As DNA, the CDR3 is TGTGCCAGCTCCGGGACTAGCGGGAACTCCTACAATGAGCAGTTCTTC.

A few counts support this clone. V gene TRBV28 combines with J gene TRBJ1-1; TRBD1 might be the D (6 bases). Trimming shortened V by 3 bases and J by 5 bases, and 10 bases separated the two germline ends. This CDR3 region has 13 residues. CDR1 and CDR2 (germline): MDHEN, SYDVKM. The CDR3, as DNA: TGTGCCAGCAGTTTGAGCAGGGGAACTGAAGCTTTCTTT. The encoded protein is CASSLSRGTEAFF.

DNA for the CDR3: TGTGCCAGCAGTTTTAGGGTAGCGGGGAGTGAGCAGTTCTTC. Translated, it gives CASSFRVAGSEQFF. The chain carries TRBV28 and TRBJ2-1, with 8 bases aligning to TRBD2. There are 14 residues in the CDR3. The V and J ends lost 3 bases and 9 bases, in that order; junction bases with no gene match: 7. CDR1 is MDHEN, CDR2 SYDVKM, per germline.

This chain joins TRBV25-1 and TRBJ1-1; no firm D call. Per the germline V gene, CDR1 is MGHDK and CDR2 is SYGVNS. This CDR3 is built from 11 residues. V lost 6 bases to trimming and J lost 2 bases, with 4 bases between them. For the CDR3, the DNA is TGTGCCAGCAGCGAAAACACTGAAGCTTTCTTT. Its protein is CASSENTEAFF.

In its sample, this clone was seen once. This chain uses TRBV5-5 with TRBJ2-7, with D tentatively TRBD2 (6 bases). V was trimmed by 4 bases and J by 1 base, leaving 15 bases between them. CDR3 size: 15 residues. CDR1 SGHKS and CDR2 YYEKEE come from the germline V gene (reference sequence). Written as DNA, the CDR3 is TGTGCCAGCAGCCCGCTCTTTGGGGGGTCCTACGAGCAGTACTTC. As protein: CASSPLFGGSYEQYF.

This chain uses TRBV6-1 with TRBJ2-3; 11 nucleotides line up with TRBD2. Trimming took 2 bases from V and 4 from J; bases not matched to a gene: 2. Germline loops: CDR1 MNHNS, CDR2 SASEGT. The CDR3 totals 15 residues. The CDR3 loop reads CASSELAGGPDTQYF. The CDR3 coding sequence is TGTGCCAGCAGTGAACTAGCGGGGGGTCCAGATACGCAGTATTTT.

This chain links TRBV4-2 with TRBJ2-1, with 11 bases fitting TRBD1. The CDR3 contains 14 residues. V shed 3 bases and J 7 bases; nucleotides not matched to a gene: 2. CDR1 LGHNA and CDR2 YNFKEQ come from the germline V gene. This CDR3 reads CASSQDRGRNEQFF. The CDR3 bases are TGTGCCAGCAGCCAGGACAGGGGGCGGAATGAGCAGTTCTTC.

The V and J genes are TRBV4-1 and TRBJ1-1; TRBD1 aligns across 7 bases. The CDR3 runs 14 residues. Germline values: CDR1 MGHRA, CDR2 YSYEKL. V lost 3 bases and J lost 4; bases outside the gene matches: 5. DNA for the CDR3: TGCGCCAGCAGCCAGGGACAGCTAGGCACTGAAGCTTTCTTT. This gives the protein CASSQGQLGTEAFF.

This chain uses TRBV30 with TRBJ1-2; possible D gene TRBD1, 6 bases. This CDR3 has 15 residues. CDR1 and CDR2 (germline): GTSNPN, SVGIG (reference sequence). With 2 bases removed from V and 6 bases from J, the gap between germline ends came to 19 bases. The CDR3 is CAWSPPPPSGDGYTF. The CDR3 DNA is TGTGCCTGGAGTCCCCCTCCACCCTCAGGGGATGGCTACACCTTC.

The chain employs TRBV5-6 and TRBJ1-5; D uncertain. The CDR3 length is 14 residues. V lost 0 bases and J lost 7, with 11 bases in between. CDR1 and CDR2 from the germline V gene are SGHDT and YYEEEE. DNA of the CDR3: TGTGCCAGCAGCTTGGCCGAGGCCCGACAGCCCCAGCATTTT. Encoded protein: CASSLAEARQPQHF.

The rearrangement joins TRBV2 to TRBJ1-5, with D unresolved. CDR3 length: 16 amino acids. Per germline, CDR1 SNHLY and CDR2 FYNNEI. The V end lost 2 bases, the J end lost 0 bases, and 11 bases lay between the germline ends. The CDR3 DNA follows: TGTGCCAGCAGTGAAAGGAACAGCTATAGCAATCAGCCCCAGCATTTT. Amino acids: CASSERNSYSNQPQHF.

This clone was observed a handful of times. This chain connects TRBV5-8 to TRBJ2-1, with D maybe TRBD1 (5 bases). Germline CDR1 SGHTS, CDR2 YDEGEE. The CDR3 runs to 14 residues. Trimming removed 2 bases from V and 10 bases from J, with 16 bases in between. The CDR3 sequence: CASSFGQGLGEQFF. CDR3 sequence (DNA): TGTGCCAGCAGCTTCGGGCAGGGCCTTGGGGAGCAGTTCTTC.

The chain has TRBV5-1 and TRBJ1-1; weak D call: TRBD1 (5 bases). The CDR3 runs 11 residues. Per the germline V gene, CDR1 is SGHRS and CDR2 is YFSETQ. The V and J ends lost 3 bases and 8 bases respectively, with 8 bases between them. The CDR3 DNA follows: TGCGCCAGCAGCTCCAACAGGGAAGCTTTCTTT. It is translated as CASSSNREAFF.

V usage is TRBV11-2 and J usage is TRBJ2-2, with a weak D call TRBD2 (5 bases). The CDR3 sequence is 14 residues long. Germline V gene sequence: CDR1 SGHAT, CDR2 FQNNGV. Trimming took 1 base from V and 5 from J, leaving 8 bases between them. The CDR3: CASSLARRTGELFF. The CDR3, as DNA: TGTGCCAGCAGCTTAGCCCGGAGGACCGGGGAGCTGTTTTTT.

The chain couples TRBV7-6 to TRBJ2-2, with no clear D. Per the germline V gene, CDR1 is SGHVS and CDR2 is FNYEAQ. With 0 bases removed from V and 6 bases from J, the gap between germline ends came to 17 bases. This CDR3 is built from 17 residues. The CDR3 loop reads CASSLAVGIGYAGELFF. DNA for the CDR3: TGTGCCAGCAGCTTAGCAGTCGGCATCGGGTATGCCGGGGAGCTGTTTTTT. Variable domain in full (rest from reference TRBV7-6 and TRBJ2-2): GAGVSQSPRYKVTKRGQDVALRCDPISGHVSLYWYRQALGQGPEFLTYFNYEAQQDKSGLPNDRFSAERPEGSISTLTIQRTEQRDSAMYRCASSLAVGIGYAGELFFGEGSRLTVL.

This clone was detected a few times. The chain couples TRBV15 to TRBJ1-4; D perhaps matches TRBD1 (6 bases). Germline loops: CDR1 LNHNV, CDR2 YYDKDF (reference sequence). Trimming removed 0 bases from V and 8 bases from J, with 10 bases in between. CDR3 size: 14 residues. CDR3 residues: CATSRDRGGEKLFF. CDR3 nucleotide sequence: TGTGCCACCAGCAGAGACAGGGGTGGGGAAAAACTGTTTTTT.

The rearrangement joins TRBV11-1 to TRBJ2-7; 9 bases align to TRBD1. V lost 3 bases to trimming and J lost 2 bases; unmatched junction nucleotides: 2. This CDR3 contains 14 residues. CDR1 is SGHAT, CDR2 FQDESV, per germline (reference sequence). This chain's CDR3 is CASSLTGGPYEQYF. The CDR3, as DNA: TGTGCCAGCAGCTTGACAGGGGGACCCTACGAGCAGTACTTC.

The chain's CDR3 is CASSSVQETQYF. CDR3 coding DNA: TGTGCCAGCAGCTCGGTTCAAGAGACCCAGTACTTC. The chain combines TRBV5-4 with TRBJ2-5; the D is unclear. V lost 3 bases and J 2 bases, leaving 5 bases between the germline ends. The CDR3 sequence is 12 residues long. Germline-derived CDR1 and CDR2 are SGHNT and YYREEE (reference sequence). Full variable domain (missing parts from reference TRBV5-4 and TRBJ2-5): ETGVTQSPTHLIKTRGQQVTLRCSSQSGHNTVSWYQQALGQGPQFIFQYYREEENGRGNFPPRFSGLQFPNYSSELNVNALELDDSALYLCASSSVQETQYFGPGTRLLVL.

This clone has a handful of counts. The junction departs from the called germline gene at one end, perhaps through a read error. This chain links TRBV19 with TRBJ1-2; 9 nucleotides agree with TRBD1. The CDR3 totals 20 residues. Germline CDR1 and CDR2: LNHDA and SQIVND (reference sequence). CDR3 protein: CASSIEPTGGTPTHLYGYTF. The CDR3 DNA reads TGTGCCAGTAGCATAGAACCGACAGGGGGAACCCCTACCCACTTATATGGCTACACCTTC.

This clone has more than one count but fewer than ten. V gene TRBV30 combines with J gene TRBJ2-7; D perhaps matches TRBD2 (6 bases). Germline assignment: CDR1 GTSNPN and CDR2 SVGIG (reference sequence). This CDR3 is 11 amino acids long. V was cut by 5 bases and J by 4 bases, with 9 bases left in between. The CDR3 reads CAWGEEYEQYF. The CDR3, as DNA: TGTGCCTGGGGGGAGGAGTACGAGCAGTACTTC. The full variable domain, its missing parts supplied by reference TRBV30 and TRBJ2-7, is SQTIHQWPATLVQPVGSPLSLECTVEGTSNPNLYWYRQAAGRGLQLLFYSVGIGQISSEVPQNLSASRPQDRQFILSSKKLLLSDSGFYLCAWGEEYEQYFGPGTRLTVT.